The following is a TCR beta chain sequence with its context. It lacks a known antigen. Per-nucleotide qualities are absent, and no much larger clonotype sits a single base away. This specimen comes from a study of shared clonotypes between healthy human individuals (TCRdb year 2020). For the wider study: A few men and a couple of women, aged 18 to 49 years, made up the cohort. Per donor, three plates each were used for CD4 naive and CD4 memory, two for CD8 naive, and one for CD8 memory. Blood TCR repertoires of roughly 5 healthy adults were deeply sequenced to estimate repertoire size and the extent of clonotype sharing between individuals. Libraries were prepared and TCR repertoires were sequenced by different laboratories using diverse techniques, in order to increase sequencing depth and limit assay-specific biases. Each donor's leukapheresis produced roughly between about 0.8 and 10 billion PBMCs.

TCR CDR3 regions were amplified from genomic DNA by multiplex PCR using the deep immunoSEQ assay. Genomic DNA extracted from each cell subset was distributed evenly over all wells of several immunoSEQ 96-well plates, and each plate served as one replicate. Each replicate PCR for sorted subsets received approximately 220 ng genomic DNA, equal to about 30,000 T cell genomes. The purified libraries were quantified using a Qubit 3.0 fluorometer, sized with a Bioanalyzer 2100, and then quantified again using the KAPA Library Quantification kit. Every immunoSEQ 96-well plate was sequenced on a separate single-read 150-cycle Illumina NextSeq 550 flow cell. Per the source publication's procedure: Because only junctional sequences without quality scores were contained in the immunoSEQ output, filtering matching that applied to full-length reads could not be performed. Sequences were annotated with PyIR, a Python wrapper for IgBLAST v1.9, using IMGT germline references to assign V/J genes and CDR3. Reads with weak V/J assignments (E-value above 1e-6), missing CDR3, stop codons, out-of-frame junctions, or ambiguous translated residues were removed. V3J clonotypes were defined as sequences sharing the same inferred V gene, J gene, and CDR3 amino acid sequence. Percentage overlap between repertoires was computed as shared unique clonotypes divided by the size of the smaller repertoire. Repertoire richness was assessed with RTK rarefaction, the Chao1 estimator, and Recon v2.1 estimates of unobserved clonotypes. Generation probabilities were computed with OLGA for all TCRbeta clonotypes obtained by the gDNA method from four donors. The immuneACCESS repertoire file appears here via TCRdb, limited to in-frame rearrangements. These files lack a portion of the clones; in checked studies, under half of the deficit traces to unresolved V genes, and the cause of the others is not known. V, J and clone size derive from that table, while D and trimming were established from the DNA sequence. This sample gives millions of clones in total; 85% to 95% of them show up just once. More than 0.1% of the sample is taken by the ten largest.

V loses 0 bases, J loses 2 bases, and the germline ends lie 6 bases apart. The germline V gene yields SGDLS for CDR1 and YYNGEE for CDR2. The CDR3 contains 14 residues, cysteine and phenylalanine counted. Here the CDR3 DNA is all that survives: 42 bases in frame from base 1. The donors were healthy, HIV-negative adults who had no recently reported acute infections or vaccinations. Every donor was a Caucasian adult living in Nashville, Tennessee, USA. CD4+ T cells were enriched by magnetic negative selection, after which naive cells were positively selected on CD45RA and the negative fraction was taken as the memory subset. Blood was collected by leukapheresis, and PBMCs were isolated by Ficoll-Histopaque density gradient centrifugation and then cryopreserved in liquid nitrogen vapor phase. Analytical flow cytometry was used to check the purity and quantity of each magnetically sorted T cell population. Genomic DNA was isolated from every sorted fraction and measured by UV absorbance on a Nanodrop 2000c.

Study-level results and caveats: Higher generation probabilities were observed for clonotypes shared by all four sorted-subset donors than for non-shared clonotypes. Because the study included only a small number of donors, the genetic and exposure-history diversity represented was limited. Naive subsets generally had larger estimated clonotype richness than memory subsets did. Sampling was restricted to blood, and TCR repertoires in tissue are likely to differ from TCR repertoires in blood. Pairwise subsampling led to the expectation that sequencing depth would affect the degree of clonotype sharing among donors. Incomplete sequencing was indicated by rarefaction of sorted-subset datasets, despite the large sequencing depth. Approximately 5% of naive CD4, 3.5% of naive CD8, roughly 2.4% of memory CD4, and approximately 0.4% of memory CD8 clonotypes were shared across several donors.

Sequenced material: naive CD4+ T cells sorted from blood. The cell subset or site label on this specimen signifies: CD45RA+ positively selected. This clonotype originated in a man younger than 30 in good health. Recombination linked TRBV9 to TRBJ1-5, with the identity of the D gene unclear. The sequence in DNA is TGTGCCAGCAGCGTAGATACGGGCAATCAGCCCCAGCATTTT. Its product reads: CASSVDTGNQPQHF.